This TCR beta chain comes out of a study of CD8+ T cells in alopecia areata. After isolation, RNA underwent reverse transcription to generate cDNA as the sequencing template. Clones were sequenced by immunoSEQ multiplex PCR, and TCRdb holds only the in-frame ones, with some missing. This table has more than 110,000 clones, roughly 53% appearing once. CDR1 is MNHEY and CDR2 is SMNVEV in the germline V gene (reference sequence). Trimming removed 10 bases at V and 10 bases at J, with 17 bases between. The CDR3 length is 13 residues. This chain uses TRBV27 with TRBJ1-6; D is ambiguous. This TCR derives from a human donor with alopecia areata. This material consisted of CD4+ T cells sorted from blood, taken at week 0. This CDR3 reads CATSTLTRSPLHF. CDR3 bases: TGTGCCACCTCGACCCTTACAAGATCACCCCTCCACTTT.